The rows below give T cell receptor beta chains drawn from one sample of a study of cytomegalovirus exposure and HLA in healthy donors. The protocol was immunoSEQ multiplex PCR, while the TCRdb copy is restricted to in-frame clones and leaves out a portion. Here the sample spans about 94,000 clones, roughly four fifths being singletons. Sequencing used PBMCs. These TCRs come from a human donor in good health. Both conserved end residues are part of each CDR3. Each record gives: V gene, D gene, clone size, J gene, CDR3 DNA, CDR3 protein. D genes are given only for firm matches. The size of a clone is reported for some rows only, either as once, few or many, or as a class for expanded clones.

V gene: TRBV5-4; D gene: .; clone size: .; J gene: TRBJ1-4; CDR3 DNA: TGTGCCAGCAGCTTGGTTGGGGAGGGTGAAAAACTGTTTTTT; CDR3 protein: CASSLVGEGEKLFF
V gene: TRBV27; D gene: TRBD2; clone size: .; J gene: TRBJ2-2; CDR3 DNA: TGTGCCAGCAGTCGAACTCCGGGACTAGCGGAGGCAACCGGGGAGCTGTTTTTT; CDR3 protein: CASSRTPGLAEATGELFF
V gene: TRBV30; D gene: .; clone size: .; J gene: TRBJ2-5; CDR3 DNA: TGTGCCTGGAGTGACCCGGGACTTCCTCGGAGGACCCAGTACTTC; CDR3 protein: CAWSDPGLPRRTQYF
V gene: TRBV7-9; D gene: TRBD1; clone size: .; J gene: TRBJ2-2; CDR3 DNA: TGTGCCAGCAGCCTCCCGACAGGGGCCGGGGAGCTGTTTTTT; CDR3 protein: CASSLPTGAGELFF
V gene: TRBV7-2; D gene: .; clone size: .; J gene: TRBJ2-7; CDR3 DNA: TGTGCCAGCAGCCGGGACTCCCCGAGAGTTTACGAGCAGTACTTC; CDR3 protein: CASSRDSPRVYEQYF
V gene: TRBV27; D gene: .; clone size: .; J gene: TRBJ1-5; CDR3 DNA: TGTGCCAGCAGTATAACAGGGCACAATCAGCCCCAGCATTTT; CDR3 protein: CASSITGHNQPQHF
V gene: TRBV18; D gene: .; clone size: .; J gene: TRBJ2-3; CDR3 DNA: TGTGCCAGCTCATTGTCTAGCGAATCAGATACGCAGTATTTT; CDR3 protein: CASSLSSESDTQYF
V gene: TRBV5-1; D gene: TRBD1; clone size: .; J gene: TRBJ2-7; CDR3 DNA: TGCGCCAGCAGCGTGACAGGGGCCGAGGAGCAGTACTTC; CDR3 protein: CASSVTGAEEQYF
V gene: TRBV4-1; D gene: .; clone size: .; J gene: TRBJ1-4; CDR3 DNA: TGCGCCAGCAGCCCCAGCGAGGGAGTCACTAATGAAAAACTGTTTTTT; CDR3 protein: CASSPSEGVTNEKLFF
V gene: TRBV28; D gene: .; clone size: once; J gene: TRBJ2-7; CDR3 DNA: TGTGCCAGCAGTTTCAGGGGACACACCTACGAGCAGTACTTC; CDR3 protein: CASSFRGHTYEQYF
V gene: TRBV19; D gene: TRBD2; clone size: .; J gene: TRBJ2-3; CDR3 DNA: TGTGCCAGTAGGAGTAGCGGGAGGGGGCATTTT; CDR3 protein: CASRSSGRGHF
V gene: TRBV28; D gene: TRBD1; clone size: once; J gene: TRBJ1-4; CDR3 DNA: TGTGCCAGCAGCCCCCGGGACAGGGCAAGGGAAAAACTGTTTTTT; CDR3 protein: CASSPRDRAREKLFF
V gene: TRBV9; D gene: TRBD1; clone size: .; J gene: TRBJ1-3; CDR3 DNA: TGTGCCAGCAGCACATCCCCCGGGACAGGGGGAAACACCATATATTTT; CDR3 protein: CASSTSPGTGGNTIYF
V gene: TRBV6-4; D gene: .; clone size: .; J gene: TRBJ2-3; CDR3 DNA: TGTGCCAGCAGTGACTCGATTTCTAGAGGCGCAGATACGCAGTATTTT; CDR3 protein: CASSDSISRGADTQYF
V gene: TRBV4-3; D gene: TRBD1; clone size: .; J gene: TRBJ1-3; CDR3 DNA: TGCGCCAGCAGCCATCTCAAGGGACAGTCCTCTGGAAACACCATATATTTT; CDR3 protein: CASSHLKGQSSGNTIYF
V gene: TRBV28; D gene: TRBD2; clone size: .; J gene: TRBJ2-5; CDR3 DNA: TGTGCCAGCAGCCTTCTAGCGGGCCTAGGTGAGACCCAGTACTTC; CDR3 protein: CASSLLAGLGETQYF
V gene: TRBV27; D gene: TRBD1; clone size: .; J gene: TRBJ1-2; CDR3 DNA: TGTGCCAGCAGCCCTCCAACAGGGGCGTTAACTGGCTACACCTTC; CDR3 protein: CASSPPTGALTGYTF
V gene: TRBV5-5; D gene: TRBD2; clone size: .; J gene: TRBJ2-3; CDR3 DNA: TGTGCCAGCAGCACCGGACTAGCGGGCCACACAGATACGCAGTATTTT; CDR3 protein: CASSTGLAGHTDTQYF
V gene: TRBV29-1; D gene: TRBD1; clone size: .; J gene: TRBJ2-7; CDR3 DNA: TGCAGCGTTGAAGGGGGGGACAGGGGGACCTACGAGCAGTACTTC; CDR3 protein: CSVEGGDRGTYEQYF
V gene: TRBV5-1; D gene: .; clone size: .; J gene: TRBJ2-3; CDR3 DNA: TGCGCCAGCGGCATCGGGAGCACAGATACGCAGTATTTT; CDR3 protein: CASGIGSTDTQYF
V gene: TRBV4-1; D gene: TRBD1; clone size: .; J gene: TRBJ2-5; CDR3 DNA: TGCGCCAGCAGCCGCGGACAGGGAGAACAAGAGACCCAGTACTTC; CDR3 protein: CASSRGQGEQETQYF
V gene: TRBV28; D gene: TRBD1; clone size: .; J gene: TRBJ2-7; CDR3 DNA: TGTGCCAGCAGTGCAGACAGGGGCGCCTCCTACGAGCAGTACTTC; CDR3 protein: CASSADRGASYEQYF
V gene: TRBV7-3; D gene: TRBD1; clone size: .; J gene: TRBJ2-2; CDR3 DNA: TGTGCCAGCAGCGTTGGGCCCGGGACAGGGAACACCGGGGAGCTGTTTTTT; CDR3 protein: CASSVGPGTGNTGELFF
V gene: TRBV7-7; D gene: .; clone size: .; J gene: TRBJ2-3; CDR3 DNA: TGTGCCAGCAGCTGGGGGACTGACGGTACGCAGTATTTT; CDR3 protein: CASSWGTDGTQYF
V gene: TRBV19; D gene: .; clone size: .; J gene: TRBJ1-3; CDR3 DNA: TGTGCCAGTAGTATCTCGGGTAGCTCTGGAAACACCATATATTTT; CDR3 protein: CASSISGSSGNTIYF
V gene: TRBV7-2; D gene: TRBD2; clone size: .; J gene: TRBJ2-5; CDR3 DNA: TGTGCCAGCACCTCTCGCTGGACTAGCGGGGAGCAAGAGACCCAGTACTTC; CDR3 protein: CASTSRWTSGEQETQYF
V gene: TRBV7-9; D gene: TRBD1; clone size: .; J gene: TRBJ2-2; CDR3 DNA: TGTGCCAGCAGCCCACAGGGGGCGAACACCGGGGAGCTGTTTTTT; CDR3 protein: CASSPQGANTGELFF
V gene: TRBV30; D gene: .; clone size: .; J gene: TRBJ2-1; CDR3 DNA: TGTGCCTGGAGTCCGCGGGGTTCCCGAATGTACAATGAGCAGTTCTTC; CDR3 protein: CAWSPRGSRMYNEQFF
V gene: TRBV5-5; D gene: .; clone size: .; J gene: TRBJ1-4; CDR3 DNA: TGTGCCAGCAGCTTGGACAGCTCGATCGAAAAACTGTTTTTT; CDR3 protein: CASSLDSSIEKLFF
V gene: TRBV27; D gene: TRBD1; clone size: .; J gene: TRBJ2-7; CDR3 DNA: TGTGCCAGCTCCAATCTCGACAGGGCAGCCTACGAGCAGTACTTC; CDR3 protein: CASSNLDRAAYEQYF